The T cell receptor beta chain under discussion was sequenced for a study of cytomegalovirus exposure and HLA in healthy donors. Study-wide points: Researchers reported that three CMV-associated chains were confirmed in vitro as CMV antigen-specific. Cytomegalovirus-associated status was assigned to about 180 TCR beta chains. In the roughly 110 validation repertoires, approximately 93% of cluster scores exceeded 0, per a later analysis.

Only one count was recorded for this clone. Antigen unknown. Repertoires were generated with immunoSEQ multiplex PCR, while TCRdb's copy carries only in-frame clones and drops some. The repertoire includes 300,000 to 450,000 clones, roughly 90% of them detected once, and 0.83% sits in the top ten. CDR3 length equals 15 residues. The germline gives CDR1 SGHRS, CDR2 YFSETQ. Trimming took 0 bases from V and 6 from J, leaving 15 bases between them. The TCR comes from a woman younger than 30 in good health and CMV-seronegative. V and J are TRBV5-1 and TRBJ1-1; D is unresolved. Sequencing was carried out using PBMCs. The CDR3 loop reads CASSLENRGKSEAFF. In nucleotides, the CDR3 is TGCGCCAGCAGCTTGGAGAACCGGGGAAAGTCTGAAGCTTTCTTT.